Below, one T cell receptor (beta chain) is given with its context. Other DNA sequences in the same sample also yield this CDR3. This sample is drawn from a study of blood T cell repertoires in COVID-19. Produced via immunoSEQ multiplex PCR; TCRdb's table is partial and in-frame only. In the table there are about 420,000 clones, approximately 90% of which are singletons. The clonotype comes from a man between 18 and 35 years old with COVID-19, enrolled during active disease. Sequencing used peripheral blood.

CDR3 sequence: CASSLGGGTEAFF. As DNA, the CDR3 is TGTGCCAGCAGCCTTGGGGGGGGAACTGAAGCTTTCTTT. The V gene is TRBV2, the J gene TRBJ1-1; perhaps TRBD1 as D (5 bases). CDR1 and CDR2 from the germline V gene are SNHLY and FYNNEI. The CDR3 is 13 residues long. V shed 6 bases and J shed 5 bases, with 13 bases lying between them. Full variable domain (outside the CDR3, taken from reference TRBV2 and TRBJ1-1): EPEVTQTPSHQVTQMGQEVILRCVPISNHLYFYWYRQILGQKVEFLVSFYNNEISEKSEIFDDQFSVERPDGSNFTLKIRSTKLEDSAMYFCASSLGGGTEAFFGQGTRLTVV.